This paragraph covers one TCR beta chain sequence. As yet, its antigen is unknown. The CDR3 length is 14 residues. CDR1 and CDR2 (germline): SQVTM, ANQGSEA. J lost 4 bases, V lost 6 bases, and 6 bases had no gene match. Version v3.0 of the immunoSEQ assay ran at survey level. Sequencing used immunoSEQ multiplex PCR; TCRdb keeps in-frame clones, though not all of them. The table records about 23,000 clones, around 82% of them present only once. The data were taken from a study of long-term antiretroviral therapy in people with HIV. Broader study findings: Specimens of blood were obtained during about 2003 to 2017, possibly under older ART regimens. HIV repertoires spanned tighter CDR3 length ranges than controls did. Dominating the repertoire at all time points were the clones that expanded before ART.

Per donor, at least one pre-ART and at least two post-ART PBMC samples were obtained. The TCR comes from a man between 25 and 39 years old with HIV. The sequencing used unsorted PBMCs, collected 1.5 years after starting antiretroviral therapy. The chain uses TRBV29-1 and TRBJ2-2, with TRBD1 matching 9 bases. The CDR3 spells CSVLQGASTGELFF. CDR3 nucleotide sequence: TGCAGCGTCTTACAGGGGGCGAGCACCGGGGAGCTGTTTTTT.